This T cell receptor (beta chain) was documented in a study of T cell repertoires in cytomegalovirus infection. This clonotype came up a few times. Its matching antigen is unknown. The CDR3 has 14 amino acids. The J segment lost 6 bases and the V segment lost 7 bases, leaving 6 bases of the junction unmatched. TCRdb reanalysed the reads using MiXCR and keeps one entry per CDR3 protein. In the table there are fewer than 200,000 distinct CDR3 sequences, about a fifth of which are singletons. The clonotype originates from a human donor in good health (CMV status not recorded). Some clones in this sample may be carry-over from other donors' samples. The sample here was CD8+ T cells from cultured PBMCs, taken from culture after CMV antigen stimulation. V and J are TRBV12-3 or TRBV12-4 and TRBJ1-4; 9 positions match TRBD1. The CDR3 reads CASTSWDRDEKLFF. CDR3 DNA: TGTGCCAGCACCTCTTGGGACAGGGATGAAAAACTGTTTTTT.